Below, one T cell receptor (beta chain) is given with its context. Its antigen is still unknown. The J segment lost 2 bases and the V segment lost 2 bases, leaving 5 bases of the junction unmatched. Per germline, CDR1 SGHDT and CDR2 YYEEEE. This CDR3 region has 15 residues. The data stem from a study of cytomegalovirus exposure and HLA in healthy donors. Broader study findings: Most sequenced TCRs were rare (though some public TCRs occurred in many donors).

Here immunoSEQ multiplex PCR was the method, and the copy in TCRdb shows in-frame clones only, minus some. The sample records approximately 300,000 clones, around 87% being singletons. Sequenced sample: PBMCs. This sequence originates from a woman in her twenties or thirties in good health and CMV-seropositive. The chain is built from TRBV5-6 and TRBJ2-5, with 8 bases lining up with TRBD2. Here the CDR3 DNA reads TGTGCCAGCAGCTTCGGAACTAGCGGACAAGAGACCCAGTACTTC. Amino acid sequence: CASSFGTSGQETQYF.